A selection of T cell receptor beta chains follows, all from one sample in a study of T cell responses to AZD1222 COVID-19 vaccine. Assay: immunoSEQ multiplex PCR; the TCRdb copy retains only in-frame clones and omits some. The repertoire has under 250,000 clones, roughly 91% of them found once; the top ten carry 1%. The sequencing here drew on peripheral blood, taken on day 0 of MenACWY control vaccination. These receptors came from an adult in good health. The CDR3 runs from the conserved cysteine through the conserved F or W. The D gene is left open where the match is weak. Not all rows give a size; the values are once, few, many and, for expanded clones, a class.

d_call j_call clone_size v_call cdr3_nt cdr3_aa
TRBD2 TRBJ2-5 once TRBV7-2 TGTGCCAGCAGCTCAGGACTAGCGGGGGGTGAAGAGACCCAGTACTTC CASSSGLAGGEETQYF
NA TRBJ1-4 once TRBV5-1 TGCGCCAGCAGCTCCAGGGGTCAGGGTGAAAAACTGTTTTTT CASSSRGQGEKLFF
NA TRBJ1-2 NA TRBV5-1 TGCGCCAGCAGCTTGGCGGCAGGGATCTATGGCTACACCTTC CASSLAAGIYGYTF
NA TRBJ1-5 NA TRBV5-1 TGCGCCAGCAGCGAAACTCCACAGGGCAGCAGCAATCAGCCCCAGCATTTT CASSETPQGSSNQPQHF
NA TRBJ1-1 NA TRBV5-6 TGTGCCAGCAGCTTGTATCCCCCGACGGGGAACACTGAAGCTTTCTTT CASSLYPPTGNTEAFF
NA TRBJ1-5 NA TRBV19 TGTGCCAGTACGACTCAGATCCATAGCAATCAGCCCCAGCATTTT CASTTQIHSNQPQHF
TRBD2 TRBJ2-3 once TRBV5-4 TGTGCCAGCAGTTCCGGGACTAGCGGGGGGAATACGCAGTATTTT CASSSGTSGGNTQYF
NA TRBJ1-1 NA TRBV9 TGTGCCAGCAGCGTAGAACAGGGAACTGAAGCTTTCTTT CASSVEQGTEAFF
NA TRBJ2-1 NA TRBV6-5 TGTGCCAGCAGTTACTCGGGTAGCGGCGTGGTCAGTGAGCAGTTCTTC CASSYSGSGVVSEQFF
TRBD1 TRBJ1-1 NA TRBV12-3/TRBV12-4 TGTGCCAGCGGGACAGTGCCGTTGGGGGGAGCTTTCTTT CASGTVPLGGAFF
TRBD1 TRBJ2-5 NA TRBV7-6 TGTGCCAGCGGTCAGGGGGCCATGGTAGAGACCCAGTACTTC CASGQGAMVETQYF
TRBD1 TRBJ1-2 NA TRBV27 TGTGCCAGCAGATTTATATCGGGACAGGGGGCCTATGGCTACACCTTC CASRFISGQGAYGYTF
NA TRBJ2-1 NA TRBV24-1 TGTGCCACCAGTGATTTTATCGGCAATGAGCAGTTCTTC CATSDFIGNEQFF
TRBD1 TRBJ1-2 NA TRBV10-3 TGTGCCATCAGTGAGCGGGACAGGGGGGTCTATGGCTACACCTTC CAISERDRGVYGYTF
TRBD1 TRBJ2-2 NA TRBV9 TGTGCCAGCAGCCCAAGGGGTAGGGGGCCGAACACCGGGGAGCTGTTTTTT CASSPRGRGPNTGELFF
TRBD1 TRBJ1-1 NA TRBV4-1 TGCGCCAGCAGCCAAGAGGTCAGGGGGCGCAGAGCTTTCTTT CASSQEVRGRRAFF
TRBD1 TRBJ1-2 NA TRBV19 TGTGCCAGTAGTACGCGGGACAGCCCGTATGGCTACACCTTC CASSTRDSPYGYTF
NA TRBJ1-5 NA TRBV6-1 TGTGCCAGCAGTGAAGTTCAGCCCCAGCATTTT CASSEVQPQHF
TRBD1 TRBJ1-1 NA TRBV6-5 TGTGCCAGCAGAACCGGACAGGGAGACACTGAAGCTTTCTTT CASRTGQGDTEAFF
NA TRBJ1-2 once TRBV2 TGTGCCAGCGGGACGGTGAACTATGGCTACACCTTC CASGTVNYGYTF
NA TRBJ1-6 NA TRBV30 TGTGCCTGGAGTAGGTCGAGGACTGGGTATAATTCACCCCTCCACTTT CAWSRSRTGYNSPLHF
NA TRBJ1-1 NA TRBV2 TGTGCCAGCAGTGACGCAGGGCCCATGAACACTGAAGCTTTCTTT CASSDAGPMNTEAFF
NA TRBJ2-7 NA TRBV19 TGTGCCAGTAGTATCGTGGGGTCCAACGAGCAGTACTTC CASSIVGSNEQYF
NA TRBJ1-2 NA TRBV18 TGTGCCAGCTCACCCCAGGGTAGTGCTGGCTACACCTTC CASSPQGSAGYTF
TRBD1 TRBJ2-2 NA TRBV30 TGTGCCTGGAATAAGGGCGGGACAGGATTTACCGGGGAGCTGTTTTTT CAWNKGGTGFTGELFF
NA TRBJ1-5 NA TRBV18 TGTGCCAGCTCACCACCCGGGAATAGCAATCAGCCCCAGCATTTT CASSPPGNSNQPQHF
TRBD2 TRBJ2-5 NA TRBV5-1 TGCGCCAGCACCACTAGCGGGGGAATGAGAGAGACCCAGTACTTC CASTTSGGMRETQYF
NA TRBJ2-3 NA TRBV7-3 TGTGCCAGCAGCACGACCCCCCGGGACGAAAGGGACACAGATACGCAGTATTTT CASSTTPRDERDTDTQYF
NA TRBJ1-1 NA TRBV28 TGTGCCAGCAGTATACCAGGGGATGGGAACACTGAAGCTTTCTTT CASSIPGDGNTEAFF
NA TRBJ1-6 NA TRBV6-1 TGTGCCAGCAGTGAAGCCGGGGCAGGTGATTCACCCCTCCACTTT CASSEAGAGDSPLHF
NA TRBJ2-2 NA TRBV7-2 TGTGCCAGCAGCTTAAGGCAGAACACCGGGGAGCTGTTTTTT CASSLRQNTGELFF
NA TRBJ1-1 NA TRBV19 TGTGCCAGTACCGATCGGCTGGGGGCAAATGAAGCTTTCTTT CASTDRLGANEAFF
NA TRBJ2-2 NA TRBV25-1 TGTGCCAGCAGCCCCCCCGGCCAGGGGGGGTTCTTAACCGGGGAGCTGTTTTTT CASSPPGQGGFLTGELFF
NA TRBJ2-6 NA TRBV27 TGTGCCAGCGGGAGGACGAGCTCTGGGGCCAACGTCCTGACTTTC CASGRTSSGANVLTF
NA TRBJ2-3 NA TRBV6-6 TGTGCCAGCAAGCCCGAGCAGGATACGCAGTATTTT CASKPEQDTQYF
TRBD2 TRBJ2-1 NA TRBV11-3 TGTGCCAGCAGCCCGGGAGGCCGACCCTACAATGAGCAGTTCTTC CASSPGGRPYNEQFF
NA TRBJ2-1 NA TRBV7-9 TGTGCCAGCCGTAAGGGGAGCTCCTACAATGAGCAGTTCTTC CASRKGSSYNEQFF
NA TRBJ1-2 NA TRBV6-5 TGTGCCAGCAGTTACAGTACGTCCTCCTATGGCTACACCTTC CASSYSTSSYGYTF
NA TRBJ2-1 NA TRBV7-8 TGTGCCAGCAGCTTAGCGACGAGCTCCTACAATGAGCAGTTCTTC CASSLATSSYNEQFF
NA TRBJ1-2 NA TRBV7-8 TGTGCCAGCAGCCCAGACTACGGACAGATAATGACTAACTATGGCTACACCTTC CASSPDYGQIMTNYGYTF
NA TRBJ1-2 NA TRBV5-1 TGCGCCACCAGGGAGGGCAGCTATGGCTACACCTTC CATREGSYGYTF
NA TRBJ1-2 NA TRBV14 TGTGCCAGCAGCCAAGACTCCCGGACCCTCTATGGCTACACCTTC CASSQDSRTLYGYTF
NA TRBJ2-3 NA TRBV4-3 TGCGCCAGCAGCCAAGGTGAGGGTGGTACGCAGTATTTT CASSQGEGGTQYF
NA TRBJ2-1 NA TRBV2 TGTGCCAGCAGTCTTACTAGAGTCTCCGAGCAGTTCTTC CASSLTRVSEQFF
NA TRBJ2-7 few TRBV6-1 TGTGCCAGCAGTGAGGGGGCCAGGGGATTGGGGCAGTACTTC CASSEGARGLGQYF
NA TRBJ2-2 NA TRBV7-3 TGTGCCAGCAGCGACCGGTATACCGGGGAGCTGTTTTTT CASSDRYTGELFF
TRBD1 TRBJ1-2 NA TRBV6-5 TGTGCCAGCAGGCGGACAGGGGGCTATGGCTACACCTTC CASRRTGGYGYTF
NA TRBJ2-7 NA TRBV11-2 TGTGCCAGCAGCTGGGAGGACCCGACCTACGAGCAGTACTTC CASSWEDPTYEQYF
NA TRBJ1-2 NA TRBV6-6 TGTGCCAGCAGTTACCTTATTTCCGATGGCTACACCTTC CASSYLISDGYTF
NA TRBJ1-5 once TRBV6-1 TGTGCCAGCAGTGAAGTCGGGCGGAATCAGCCCCAGCATTTT CASSEVGRNQPQHF